This T cell receptor (beta chain) was profiled in a study of cytomegalovirus exposure and HLA in healthy donors. Findings and limits, study-wide: Reportedly, diagnosis of cytomegalovirus status by the classifier showed high specificity and sensitivity. CMV antigen specificity of three CMV-associated chains was confirmed in vitro. Based on reports, TCR beta sequences accurately predicted HLA-A and HLA-B alleles for most subjects.

This CDR3 comprises 13 residues. The J segment lost 3 bases and the V segment lost 7 bases, leaving 5 bases of the junction unmatched. The germline gives CDR1 SNHLY, CDR2 FYNNEI. The PCR contained 60 Vbeta and 13 Jbeta primers. This table comes from immunoSEQ multiplex PCR, and its TCRdb copy is limited to in-frame clones, with some not included. Here the sample spans 150,000 to 200,000 clones, approximately 74% being singletons. This clone was detected a few times. Its specificity is not known. The source is a woman in her 30s in good health and CMV-seronegative. The rearrangement links TRBV2 to TRBJ1-2; 7 bases line up with TRBD1. Sequenced sample: PBMCs. The CDR3 sequence is CASKRGGDYGYTF. For the CDR3, the DNA is TGTGCCAGCAAGCGAGGGGGCGACTATGGCTACACCTTC.